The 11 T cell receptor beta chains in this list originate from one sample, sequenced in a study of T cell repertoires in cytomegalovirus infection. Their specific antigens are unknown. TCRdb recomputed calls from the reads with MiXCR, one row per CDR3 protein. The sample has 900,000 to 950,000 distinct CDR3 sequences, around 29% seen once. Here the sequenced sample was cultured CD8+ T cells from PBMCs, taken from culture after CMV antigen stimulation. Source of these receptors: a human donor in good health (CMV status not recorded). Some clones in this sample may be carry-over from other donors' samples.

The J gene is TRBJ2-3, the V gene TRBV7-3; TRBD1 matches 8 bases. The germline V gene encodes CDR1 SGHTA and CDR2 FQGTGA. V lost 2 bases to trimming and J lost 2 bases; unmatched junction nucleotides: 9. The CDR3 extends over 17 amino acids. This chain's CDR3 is CASSLFPGQEITDTQYF. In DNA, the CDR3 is TGTGCCAGCAGCTTATTTCCGGGACAGGAGATCACAGATACGCAGTATTTT.

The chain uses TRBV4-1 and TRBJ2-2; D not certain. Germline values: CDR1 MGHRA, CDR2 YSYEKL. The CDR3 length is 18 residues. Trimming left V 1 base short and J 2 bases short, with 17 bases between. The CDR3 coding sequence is TGCGCCAGCAGCCAAGGACCTTTAATGACACAAAACACCGGGGAGCTGTTTTTT. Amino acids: CASSQGPLMTQNTGELFF.

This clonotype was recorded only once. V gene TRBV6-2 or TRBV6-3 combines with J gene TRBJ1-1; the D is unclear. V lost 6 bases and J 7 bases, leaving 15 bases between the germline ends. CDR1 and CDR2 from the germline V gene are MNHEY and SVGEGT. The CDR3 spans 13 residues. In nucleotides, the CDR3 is TGTGCCAGCAGCATTACGACGGATTTTGAAGCTTTCTTT. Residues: CASSITTDFEAFF.

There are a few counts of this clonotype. The CDR3 spells CASSLLGQKETQYF. The CDR3 DNA follows: TGTGCCAGCAGCTTGTTAGGACAGAAAGAGACCCAGTACTTC. The rearrangement links TRBV5-4 to TRBJ2-5; TRBD1 is a possible D gene (6 bases). Looked up from germline, CDR1 is SGHNT and CDR2 is YYREEE (reference sequence). The germline V and J ends were trimmed by 1 base and 3 bases, with 10 bases remaining between them. CDR3 length: 14 amino acids. The whole variable domain, filled in from reference TRBV5-4 and TRBJ2-5, reads ETGVTQSPTHLIKTRGQQVTLRCSSQSGHNTVSWYQQALGQGPQFIFQYYREEENGRGNFPPRFSGLQFPNYSSELNVNALELDDSALYLCASSLLGQKETQYFGPGTRLLVL.

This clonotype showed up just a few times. CDR3 DNA: TGCGCCAGCAGCCAAGACCCAGGGAGCAGCTCGGGTGTAAACACTGAAGCTTTCTTT. Protein: CASSQDPGSSSGVNTEAFF. V usage is TRBV4-3 and J usage is TRBJ1-1, with D maybe TRBD1 (5 bases). V gave up 0 bases and J gave up 2 bases, with 22 bases separating them. This CDR3 has 19 residues. CDR1 is LGHNA and CDR2 is YSLEER in the germline V gene.

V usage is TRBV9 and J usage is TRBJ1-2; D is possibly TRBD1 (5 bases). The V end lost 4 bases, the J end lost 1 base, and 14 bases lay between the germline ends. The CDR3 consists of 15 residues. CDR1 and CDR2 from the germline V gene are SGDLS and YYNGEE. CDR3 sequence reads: CASSPAGGFNYGYTF. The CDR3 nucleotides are TGTGCCAGCAGCCCGGCTGGGGGGTTTAACTATGGCTACACCTTC.

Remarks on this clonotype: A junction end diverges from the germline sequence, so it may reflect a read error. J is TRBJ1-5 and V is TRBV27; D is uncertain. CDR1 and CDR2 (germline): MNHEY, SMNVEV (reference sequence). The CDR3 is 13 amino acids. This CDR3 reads CASSFGRDQTQHF. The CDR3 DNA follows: TGTGCCAGCAGTTTTGGCCGAGATCAGACCCAGCATTTT.

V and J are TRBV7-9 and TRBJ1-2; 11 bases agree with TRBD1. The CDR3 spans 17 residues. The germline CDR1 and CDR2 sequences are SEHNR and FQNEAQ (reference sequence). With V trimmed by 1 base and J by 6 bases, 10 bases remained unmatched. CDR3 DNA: TGTGCCAGCAGCTTAGTCGGGACAGGGGGAGATGAAGATGGCTACACCTTC. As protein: CASSLVGTGGDEDGYTF.

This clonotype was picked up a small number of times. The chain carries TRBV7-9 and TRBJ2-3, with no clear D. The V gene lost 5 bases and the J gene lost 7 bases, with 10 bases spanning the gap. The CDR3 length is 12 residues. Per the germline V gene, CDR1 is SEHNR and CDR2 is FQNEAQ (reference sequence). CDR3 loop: CASSPSYNTQYF. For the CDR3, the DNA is TGTGCCAGCAGCCCCTCCTATAATACGCAGTATTTT.

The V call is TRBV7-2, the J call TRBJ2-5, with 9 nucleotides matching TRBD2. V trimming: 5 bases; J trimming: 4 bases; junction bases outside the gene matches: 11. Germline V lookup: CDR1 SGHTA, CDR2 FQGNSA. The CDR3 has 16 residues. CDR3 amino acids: CASSPLSGGPRETQYF. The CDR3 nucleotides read TGTGCCAGCAGCCCCCTTAGCGGGGGCCCCCGAGAGACCCAGTACTTC. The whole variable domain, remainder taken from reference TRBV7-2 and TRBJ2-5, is GAGVSQSPSNKVTEKGKDVELRCDPISGHTALYWYRQSLGQGLEFLIYFQGNSAPDKSGLPSDRFSAERTGGSVSTLTIQRTQQEDSAVYLCASSPLSGGPRETQYFGPGTRLLVL.

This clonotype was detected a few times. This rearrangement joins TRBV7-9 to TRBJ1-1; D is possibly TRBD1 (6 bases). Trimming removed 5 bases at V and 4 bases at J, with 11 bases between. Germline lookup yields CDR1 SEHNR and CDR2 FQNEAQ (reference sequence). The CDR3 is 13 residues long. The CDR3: CASSPMGATEAFF. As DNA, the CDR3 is TGTGCCAGCAGCCCTATGGGGGCCACTGAAGCTTTCTTT.